These T cell receptor beta chains were read from a single sample in a study of cytomegalovirus exposure and HLA in healthy donors. Method: immunoSEQ multiplex PCR; TCRdb's copy keeps in-frame clones and lacks some. The data hold around 240,000 clones, with nearly 90% observed a single time. What was sequenced was PBMCs. These receptors were taken from a woman under 30 in good health and CMV-seronegative. CDR3s include the opening cysteine and the closing phenylalanine or tryptophan. Fields, in order: clone size, V gene, D gene, J gene, CDR3 DNA, CDR3 protein. D genes are given only for firm matches. Size is stated for part of the rows, as once, few or many counts, or as a class when the clone is expanded.

NA	TRBV27	TRBD2	TRBJ2-1	TGTGCCAGCACACCTATAACTAGCGGGGGGGCCCCGCAAAATGAGCAGTTCTTC	CASTPITSGGAPQNEQFF
NA	TRBV6-5	TRBD1	TRBJ2-7	TGTGCCAGCAGTTTATCTCCGGGACAGGGGAACGAGCAGTACTTC	CASSLSPGQGNEQYF
NA	TRBV6-5	NA	TRBJ1-1	TGTGCCAGCAGCCCCTACTCCGGGGACACTGAAGCTTTCTTT	CASSPYSGDTEAFF
once	TRBV9	TRBD2	TRBJ2-5	TGTGCCAGCAGCGTAGCGGGGGGGCCGGGAGAGACCCAGTACTTC	CASSVAGGPGETQYF
NA	TRBV2	NA	TRBJ1-4	TGTGCCAGCTCCCAGAGACGGGTGGCTAATGAAAAACTGTTTTTT	CASSQRRVANEKLFF
NA	TRBV4-2	NA	TRBJ1-6	TGTGCCAGCAGCCAAAGTCAGGGGCGAGGGGGAATTAATTCACCCCTCCACTTT	CASSQSQGRGGINSPLHF
NA	TRBV27	NA	TRBJ1-6	TGTGCCAGCAGTTTTCAACTTGGCGGGTATAATTCACCCCTCCACTTT	CASSFQLGGYNSPLHF
NA	TRBV28	NA	TRBJ1-1	TGTGCCAGCAGTTTAGGGCGGGTGGACACTGAAGCTTTCTTT	CASSLGRVDTEAFF
NA	TRBV27	NA	TRBJ1-2	TGTGCCAGCAGTTCCAAGGGGGAGGGGATTAACTATGGCTACACCTTC	CASSSKGEGINYGYTF
NA	TRBV10-3	NA	TRBJ1-5	TGTGCCATCAGTGAGTCGATATTTGGGACTGATAATCAGCCCCAGCATTTT	CAISESIFGTDNQPQHF
once	TRBV11-2	NA	TRBJ1-4	TGTGCCAGCAGCTTATTACCGTCGGCCAGGGCGTTGGGAAAACTGTTTTTT	CASSLLPSARALGKLFF
NA	TRBV6-4	NA	TRBJ2-2	TGTGCCAGCAGTGATGTAGTCTCCGGGGAGCTGTTTTTT	CASSDVVSGELFF
NA	TRBV28	NA	TRBJ2-3	TGTGCCATAAAGAGGGGGGGCGAGACAGATACGCAGTATTTT	CAIKRGGETDTQYF
NA	TRBV18	NA	TRBJ2-7	TGTGCCAGCTCACCATCACAGGGCCGACCCTACGAGCAGTACTTC	CASSPSQGRPYEQYF
once	TRBV5-1	TRBD2	TRBJ2-5	TGCGCCAGCAGCTCCGGCGGGGGGATCCAAGAGACCCAGTACTTC	CASSSGGGIQETQYF
NA	TRBV27	NA	TRBJ1-1	TGTGCCAGCAGTTTATTTCGGGGGACTGAAGCTTTCTTT	CASSLFRGTEAFF
NA	TRBV4-1	NA	TRBJ2-5	TGCGCCAGCAGCCTCCAGACAGGCGTCCAAGAGACCCAGTACTTC	CASSLQTGVQETQYF
NA	TRBV7-9	NA	TRBJ1-4	TGTGCCAGCAGCTTTTCCAGGCATCCGGATAATGAAAAACTGTTTTTT	CASSFSRHPDNEKLFF
NA	TRBV28	TRBD1	TRBJ1-2	TGTGCCAGCAGGTCTGGACAGGGGGCCAGTCATGGCTACACCTTC	CASRSGQGASHGYTF
few	TRBV2	NA	TRBJ1-6	TGTGCCAGCAGTGAAGCGGGAGATTCACCCCTCCACTTT	CASSEAGDSPLHF
NA	TRBV5-1	TRBD1	TRBJ2-5	TGCGCCAGCAGCCCCGGGACAGGGGATGGGGAGACCCAGTACTTC	CASSPGTGDGETQYF
NA	TRBV28	NA	TRBJ1-1	TGTGCCAGCAGCCCTTCTTCGGGGAACACTGAAGCTTTCTTT	CASSPSSGNTEAFF
NA	TRBV5-1	NA	TRBJ1-4	TGCGCCAGCGGTGGGGGGTCAGGTGAAAAACTGTTTTTT	CASGGGSGEKLFF
NA	TRBV10-3	NA	TRBJ2-7	TGTGCCATCAGTGAGAAGGGGGACCACGAGCAGTACTTC	CAISEKGDHEQYF
NA	TRBV27	NA	TRBJ2-3	TGTGCCAGCAGTTTAATCGTAAGCACAGATACGCAGTATTTT	CASSLIVSTDTQYF
once	TRBV11-2	TRBD2	TRBJ2-3	TGTGCCAGCAGCTTACTAGCGGGGGGTACAGATACGCAGTATTTT	CASSLLAGGTDTQYF
NA	TRBV7-3	NA	TRBJ1-1	TGTGCCAGCAGCTTATTAGGCGCAGGGAACACTGAAGCTTTCTTT	CASSLLGAGNTEAFF
few	TRBV6-5	NA	TRBJ2-2	TGTGCCAGCAGTCCCGGACAGCCGAACACCGGGGAGCTGTTTTTT	CASSPGQPNTGELFF
few	TRBV28	NA	TRBJ2-7	TGTGCCAGCAGCTCACCGGGACAAGCCTACGAGCAGTACTTC	CASSSPGQAYEQYF
NA	TRBV7-6	NA	TRBJ2-1	TGTGCCAGCAGCTTAGACAGGCTTAGCTCCTACAATGAGCAGTTCTTC	CASSLDRLSSYNEQFF
NA	TRBV28	TRBD2	TRBJ2-2	TGTGCCAGCAGTTTACAAACCATTACTAGCGGGGGATCGAACACCGGGGAGCTGTTTTTT	CASSLQTITSGGSNTGELFF
NA	TRBV6-6	TRBD2	TRBJ2-7	TGTGCCAGCCGTGGGGGGGGGTCCTACGAGCAGTACTTC	CASRGGGSYEQYF
NA	TRBV10-3	NA	TRBJ1-2	TGTGCCATCAGTGAGTCGAGCGAGCCCCTTGCCCGCTCTGGCTACACCTTC	CAISESSEPLARSGYTF
NA	TRBV6-1	TRBD1	TRBJ1-2	TGTGCCAGCAGTGAAGCGGTAACAGGGGGCGATGGCTACACCTTC	CASSEAVTGGDGYTF
once	TRBV20-1	NA	TRBJ1-4	TGCAGTGCTATGGAGGGGGAAAAACTGTTTTTT	CSAMEGEKLFF
NA	TRBV12-5	TRBD2	TRBJ2-1	TGTGCTAGTGGTTTCGCGAGCGGGGGTGCGGATTACTATGAGCAGTTCTTC	CASGFASGGADYYEQFF
NA	TRBV5-1	TRBD2	TRBJ2-3	TGCGCCAGCACTACCGGGAGTAGCGGGGGCAAAGATACGCAGTATTTT	CASTTGSSGGKDTQYF
NA	TRBV6-1	TRBD1	TRBJ1-5	TGTGCCAGCAGTGACAAGGGACAGGGAAGCAATCAGCCCCAGCATTTT	CASSDKGQGSNQPQHF
NA	TRBV28	NA	TRBJ1-5	TGTGCCAGCAGTTTATCTCTGGGGGCGGCCTATCAGCCCCAGCATTTT	CASSLSLGAAYQPQHF
NA	TRBV19	NA	TRBJ2-2	TGTGCCAGTGGGGCAGGGGTGAGTGACGGGGAGCTGTTTTTT	CASGAGVSDGELFF
NA	TRBV28	NA	TRBJ2-5	TGTGCCAGCACCTCAGGGGTACTTCTCCAAGAGACCCAGTACTTC	CASTSGVLLQETQYF
NA	TRBV19	TRBD1	TRBJ1-1	TGTGCCAGTAGTATCAGGGGGCAAGGTACTGAAGCTTTCTTT	CASSIRGQGTEAFF
NA	TRBV6-5	NA	TRBJ2-5	TGTGCCAGCAGTTCCCCCCTCCGGGACAACCAAGAGACCCAGTACTTC	CASSSPLRDNQETQYF
NA	TRBV28	TRBD1	TRBJ1-4	TGTGCCAGCAGTTTTCCGGGACAGGGGCCCAATGAAAAACTGTTTTTT	CASSFPGQGPNEKLFF
NA	TRBV5-1	TRBD1	TRBJ1-2	TGCGCCAGCAGCCCCCGGCAGGGGGCCTATGGCTACACCTTC	CASSPRQGAYGYTF
few	TRBV7-9	TRBD1	TRBJ1-1	TGTGCCAGCAGCGGACCGGGACAGGGGAGCACTGAAGCTTTCTTT	CASSGPGQGSTEAFF
NA	TRBV7-9	NA	TRBJ2-2	TGTGCCAGCAGCCCCCGCCGGGTTTACGCCGGGGAGCTGTTTTTT	CASSPRRVYAGELFF
NA	TRBV5-1	TRBD1	TRBJ2-2	TGCGCCAGCAGCGAGACAGGGATCACCGGGGAGCTGTTTTTT	CASSETGITGELFF
NA	TRBV7-8	NA	TRBJ1-6	TGTGCCAGCAGCTTATCCCCAGAATCCTTAGCTTCACCCCTCCACTTT	CASSLSPESLASPLHF